This T cell receptor beta chain was profiled in a study of blood T cell repertoires in COVID-19. Study summary: T cells, B-cell-depleted T cells, or PBMCs supplied cDNA or gDNA.

The V segment lost 4 bases and the J segment 4 bases; nucleotides outside the gene matches: 7. CDR1 is SGDLS and CDR2 is YYNGEE in the germline V gene. This CDR3 is 14 amino acids long. Ages ranged from about 18 to 89 years, with residence in under 25 US areas. Clinical history reported by participants formed the basis on which cohorts were assigned. As handled by the study authors: Counts of nucleated cells, estimated from reference gene primer amplification, were obtained. TCRdb keeps only in-frame clones here, not all; method: immunoSEQ multiplex PCR. The DNA gave D and trimming, while V, J and clone size come from that table. The table records roughly 260,000 clones, about nine tenths of them present only once.

The chain links TRBV9 to TRBJ1-1; TRBD1 agrees at 7 bases. This TCR derives from a human donor in a cohort exposed to, infected with or recovered from COVID-19 (not recorded which). The donor label of this sample is uncertain. Sequences were obtained from PBMCs or T cells enriched from blood (not recorded which). This chain's CDR3 is CASSSQGRGTEAFF. For the CDR3, the DNA is TGTGCCAGCAGCTCACAGGGGCGGGGCACTGAAGCTTTCTTT.